The 27 T cell receptor beta chains in this list originate from one sample, sequenced in a study of T cells in Graves' hyperthyroidism and ophthalmopathy. Template material for amplifying TCR beta CDR3 regions consisted of RNA transcripts. The HTBI set primed first-round TCR CDR3 RT-PCR. TCRdb re-analysed the multiplex PCR reads in MiXCR, keeping a single row per CDR3 protein. The table records about 250,000 distinct CDR3 sequences, 24% of them present only once. Source material: blood. The receptors originated from a woman aged 40 to 50 with Graves' ophthalmopathy.

This clonotype was seen ten or more times. V usage is TRBV27 and J usage is TRBJ2-5, with TRBD2 as a possible D gene (6 bases). This CDR3 comprises 14 residues. V was shortened by 6 bases and J by 1 base, with 12 bases between the two germline ends. Germline V gene sequence: CDR1 MNHEY, CDR2 SMNVEV (reference sequence). The chain's CDR3 is CASRAAGPQETQYF. The CDR3 DNA reads as TGTGCCAGCAGGGCTGCGGGGCCCCAAGAGACCCAGTACTTC.

This clonotype was detected ten times or more. The chain recombines TRBV28 with TRBJ1-5; 10 nucleotides align to TRBD1. CDR3 length equals 15 residues. Germline V gene data show CDR1 as MDHEN and CDR2 as SYDVKM. V lost 4 bases to trimming and J lost 5 bases; unmatched junction nucleotides: 5. CDR3 region: CASSSPGQGYQPQHF. CDR3 coding DNA: TGTGCCAGCAGTTCGCCGGGACAGGGGTATCAGCCCCAGCATTTT.

This clonotype was detected ten times or more. The chain recombines TRBV11-2 with TRBJ2-7; 12 bases fit TRBD2. Looked up from germline, CDR1 is SGHAT and CDR2 is FQNNGV. V lost 4 bases, J lost 1 base, and 8 bases stayed unmatched. The CDR3 extends over 17 amino acids. CDR3 amino acids: CASSSYPTSGSSYEQYF. CDR3 in DNA: TGTGCCAGCAGCTCCTATCCGACTAGCGGGAGTTCCTACGAGCAGTACTTC.

The table lists this clonotype with many counts. The chain couples TRBV6-2 or TRBV6-3 to TRBJ2-7, with D possibly being TRBD1 or TRBD2 (5 bases each). Germline assignment: CDR1 MNHEY and CDR2 SVGEGT. The CDR3 runs to 13 residues. The ends were cut back, 6 bases at V and 2 bases at J, with 11 bases in the middle. The CDR3 reads CASRGDWTYEQYF. CDR3 coding DNA: TGTGCCAGCAGGGGGGATTGGACCTACGAGCAGTACTTC.

V gene TRBV12-3 or TRBV12-4 combines with J gene TRBJ1-1; D may be TRBD1 (5 bases). V lost 3 bases and J lost 5, with 13 bases in between. The CDR3 spans 14 residues. The CDR3 protein is CASSFQGGETEAFF. The CDR3 DNA reads as TGTGCCAGCAGTTTCCAGGGAGGCGAAACTGAAGCTTTCTTT.

This clonotype was recorded at least ten times. CDR3 DNA sequence: TGTGCCAGCAGCCCTTCCTCCAGCAATCAGCCCCAGCATTTT. Its translation: CASSPSSSNQPQHF. This rearrangement joins TRBV3-1 to TRBJ1-5; D is unresolved. V shed 4 bases and J shed 1 base, with 8 bases lying between them. Germline loops: CDR1 LGHDT, CDR2 YNNKEL (reference sequence). This CDR3 contains 14 residues.

This clonotype was seen many times. The chain carries TRBV6-5 and TRBJ1-1; weak D call: TRBD1 (5 bases). The CDR3 loop spans 13 amino acids. CDR1 MNHEY and CDR2 SVGAGI come from the germline V gene. The V end lost 6 bases, the J end lost 0 bases, and 8 bases lay between the germline ends. The chain's CDR3 is CASRRQLNTEAFF. The CDR3 coding sequence is TGTGCCAGCAGACGACAGTTGAACACTGAAGCTTTCTTT.

This clonotype was recorded at least ten times. A junction end diverges from the germline sequence, so it may reflect a read error. V usage is TRBV2 and J usage is TRBJ2-7; D not certain. CDR3 length: 11 residues. Looked up from germline, CDR1 is SNHLY and CDR2 is FYNNEI. The CDR3 DNA is TGTGCCAGCAGTGAAGAGCAGGCCTGGGACTTC. Translation: CASSEEQAWDF.

This clonotype has a count of ten or more. The V gene is TRBV5-1, the J gene TRBJ2-7, with 8 bases that match TRBD1. With V trimmed by 4 bases and J by 5 bases, 8 bases remained unmatched. The CDR3 totals 14 residues. The V gene's germline CDR1 is SGHRS and CDR2 YFSETQ. CDR3 region: CASSRDRGFHEQYF. CDR3 DNA: TGCGCCAGCAGCAGAGACAGGGGCTTCCACGAGCAGTACTTC.

This clonotype came up many times. This chain joins TRBV5-4 and TRBJ2-5, with 8 bases lining up with TRBD2. V shed 0 bases, J shed 5 bases, and the junction held 9 bases outside the gene matches. There are 16 residues in the CDR3. Germline assignment: CDR1 SGHNT and CDR2 YYREEE (reference sequence). The CDR3 region is CASSLVAGGGIETQYF. In DNA, the CDR3 is TGTGCCAGCAGCTTGGTGGCGGGGGGCGGTATTGAGACCCAGTACTTC.

This clonotype has at least ten counts. This sequence joins TRBV27 and TRBJ2-7, with a weak D call TRBD1 (6 bases). The V end was cut by 4 bases, the J end by 7 bases, with 23 bases between. Per the germline V gene, CDR1 is MNHEY and CDR2 is SMNVEV (reference sequence). The CDR3 is 16 residues long. CDR3 coding DNA: TGTGCCAGCAGTTCCCTCTATAGGGGGAGCCACCTGGAGCAGTACTTC. Translation gives CASSSLYRGSHLEQYF.

This clonotype was counted ten times or more. The genes are TRBV11-3 and TRBJ2-2; maybe TRBD1 (6 bases). V was clipped by 0 bases and J by 5 bases, with 10 bases between them. Germline V lookup: CDR1 SGHNT, CDR2 YENEEA. The CDR3 consists of 15 residues. The chain's CDR3 is CASSLDATGTGELFF. The CDR3 region has the DNA TGTGCCAGCAGCTTAGACGCTACAGGGACCGGGGAGCTGTTTTTT.

This clonotype was recorded many times. The chain has TRBV5-1 and TRBJ2-5; no definite D call. Germline V gene data show CDR1 as SGHRS and CDR2 as YFSETQ. The CDR3 consists of 14 residues. The V end was cut by 2 bases, the J end by 1 base, with 9 bases between. This chain's CDR3 is CASSFLDGQETQYF. Here the CDR3 DNA reads TGCGCCAGCAGCTTTTTGGACGGCCAAGAGACCCAGTACTTC. The full variable domain, its missing parts supplied by reference TRBV5-1 and TRBJ2-5, is KAGVTQTPRYLIKTRGQQVTLSCSPISGHRSVSWYQQTPGQGLQFLFEYFSETQRNKGNFPGRFSGRQFSNSRSEMNVSTLELGDSALYLCASSFLDGQETQYFGPGTRLLVL.

V and J are TRBV28 and TRBJ2-5, with 8 bases identical to TRBD2. CDR1 is MDHEN and CDR2 is SYDVKM in the germline V gene. Unmatched junction bases numbered 3, after V lost 1 base and J lost 2 bases. The CDR3 extends over 15 amino acids. The CDR3 loop reads CASSLSSSGQETQYF. The CDR3 coding sequence is TGTGCCAGCAGTTTATCTTCTAGCGGGCAAGAGACCCAGTACTTC.

This clonotype has ten or more counts. This chain's CDR3 is CASSPWTIKPNYGYTF. The DNA for the CDR3 is TGTGCCAGCAGTCCCTGGACAATCAAACCTAACTATGGCTACACCTTC. The V gene is TRBV28, the J gene TRBJ1-2; D possibly corresponds to TRBD1 (5 bases). This CDR3 comprises 16 residues. Germline V CDR1 and CDR2: MDHEN, SYDVKM. Trimming cost V 5 bases and J 0 bases, with 16 bases left between them.

This clonotype was counted many times. An end of the junction differs from the germline gene, which may be a read error. This sequence joins TRBV10-2 and TRBJ1-1; D gene unclear. This CDR3 spans 11 amino acids. CDR1 and CDR2 from the germline V gene are WSHSY and SAAADI. CDR3: CATSKNTEAFF. The CDR3 DNA is TGCGCCACCAGTAAGAACACTGAAGCTTTCTTT.

This clonotype was counted at least ten times. This chain links TRBV5-5 with TRBJ2-5; D assignment may be TRBD1 or TRBD2 (5 bases each). Trimming shortened V by 5 bases and J by 4 bases, and 15 bases separated the two germline ends. The CDR3 consists of 14 residues. Looked up from germline, CDR1 is SGHKS and CDR2 is YYEKEE (reference sequence). In nucleotides, the CDR3 is TGTGCCAGCAGTCAAGGACTGGGGGTAGAGACCCAGTACTTC. This encodes CASSQGLGVETQYF.

This chain uses TRBV28 with TRBJ2-5, with 9 positions matching TRBD1. The germline V gene encodes CDR1 MDHEN and CDR2 SYDVKM. The CDR3 extends over 16 amino acids. Trimming cost V 5 bases and J 4 bases; bases outside gene matches: 11. The CDR3 loop is CASSTKTGGGGETQYF. CDR3 bases: TGTGCCAGCAGTACAAAGACAGGGGGTGGTGGAGAGACCCAGTACTTC.

In its sample, this clonotype was seen many times. This chain uses TRBV11-2 with TRBJ2-6; tentative D call: TRBD2 (5 bases). CDR1 SGHAT and CDR2 FQNNGV come from the germline V gene. V lost 1 base, J lost 0 bases, and 13 bases lay in between. The CDR3 consists of 18 residues. The CDR3: CASSLVGDLRSGANVLTF. In DNA form, the CDR3 reads TGTGCCAGCAGCTTAGTGGGAGACCTACGCTCTGGGGCCAACGTCCTGACTTTC. The full variable domain, in which reference TRBV11-2 and TRBJ2-6 provide the parts outside the CDR3, is EAGVAQSPRYKIIEKRQSVAFWCNPISGHATLYWYQQILGQGPKLLIQFQNNGVVDDSQLPKDRFSAERLKGVDSTLKIQPAKLEDSAVYLCASSLVGDLRSGANVLTFGAGSRLTVL.

The chain is built from TRBV28 and TRBJ1-2; the D is unclear. Per the germline V gene, CDR1 is MDHEN and CDR2 is SYDVKM. V lost 4 bases, J lost 7 bases, and 13 bases lay in between. This CDR3 has 13 amino acids. The DNA for the CDR3 is TGTGCCAGCAGTTCCCGACACGGCGTTGGCTACACCTTC. This translates into CASSSRHGVGYTF.

This clonotype showed up many times. This chain joins TRBV6-1 and TRBJ2-7; possibly TRBD1 or TRBD2 for D (6 bases each). The CDR3 extends over 15 amino acids. The germline V and J ends were trimmed by 6 bases and 3 bases, with 18 bases remaining between them. Germline-derived CDR1 and CDR2 are MNHNS and SASEGT. The CDR3 sequence: CASRGGQGELYEQYF. CDR3 DNA sequence: TGTGCCAGCAGGGGGGGACAAGGGGAGCTCTACGAGCAGTACTTC.

The chain carries TRBV6-1 and TRBJ1-2; maybe TRBD1 (6 bases). Trimming took 6 bases from V and 3 from J, leaving 17 bases between them. This CDR3 is built from 15 residues. Germline CDR1 and CDR2: MNHNS and SASEGT. CDR3 DNA: TGTGCCAGCAGGCTGGGGGGGGGCGCCGACTATGGCTACACCTTC. Residues: CASRLGGGADYGYTF.

In its sample, this clonotype was seen many times. The rearrangement links TRBV7-8 to TRBJ2-5, with 7 positions matching TRBD1. J was trimmed by 5 bases and V by 1 base; bases with no gene match: 4. Germline V lookup: CDR1 SGHVS, CDR2 FQNEAQ. The CDR3 length is 14 residues. CDR3 in amino acids: CASSLGRGKETQYF. Written as DNA, the CDR3 is TGTGCCAGCAGCTTAGGCAGGGGGAAGGAGACCCAGTACTTC.

There are many counts of this clonotype. The chain has TRBV9 and TRBJ1-1; D is ambiguous. This CDR3 spans 13 amino acids. CDR1 is SGDLS and CDR2 is YYNGEE in the germline V gene. V lost 4 bases, J lost 0 bases, and 7 bases lay in between. CDR3 residues: CASSPTVNTEAFF. CDR3 in DNA: TGTGCCAGCAGCCCAACAGTGAACACTGAAGCTTTCTTT. Full variable domain (remainder filled in from reference TRBV9 and TRBJ1-1): DSGVTQTPKHLITATGQRVTLRCSPRSGDLSVYWYQQSLDQGLQFLIQYYNGEERAKGNILERFSAQQFPDLHSELNLSSLELGDSALYFCASSPTVNTEAFFGQGTRLTVV.

This clonotype occurred many times. This chain joins TRBV6-5 and TRBJ2-5; D may be TRBD1 (5 bases). From germline, CDR1 is MNHEY and CDR2 SVGAGI. Trimming took off 4 bases at V and 1 base at J, with 10 bases between the two ends. The CDR3 is 14 amino acids. The CDR3 DNA reads as TGTGCCAGCAGTTCAACCGACAGCCAAGAGACCCAGTACTTC. Translating gives CASSSTDSQETQYF.

This clonotype has ten or more counts. This CDR3 fails to terminate in the conserved phenylalanine or tryptophan, so it likely reflects a read error. The chain uses TRBV12-3 or TRBV12-4 and TRBJ1-5; D possibly corresponds to TRBD1 (5 bases). The CDR3 has 15 residues. Trimming removed 5 bases from V and 6 bases from J, with 17 bases in between. Written as DNA, the CDR3 is TGTGCCAGCAGTCATCAGGGAGAGGAAAGTCAGCCCCAGCATCTT. Translation: CASSHQGEESQPQHL.

The table lists this clonotype with many counts. The chain's CDR3 is CASSSGDSGANVLTF. The CDR3 DNA follows: TGTGCCAGCAGTTCCGGGGATTCTGGGGCCAACGTCCTGACTTTC. This chain joins TRBV6-5 and TRBJ2-6, with D possibly TRBD2 on 5 matching bases. Germline CDR1 is MNHEY and CDR2 is SVGAGI. The CDR3 is 15 residues long. Trimming took off 4 bases at V and 1 base at J, with 8 bases between the two ends.